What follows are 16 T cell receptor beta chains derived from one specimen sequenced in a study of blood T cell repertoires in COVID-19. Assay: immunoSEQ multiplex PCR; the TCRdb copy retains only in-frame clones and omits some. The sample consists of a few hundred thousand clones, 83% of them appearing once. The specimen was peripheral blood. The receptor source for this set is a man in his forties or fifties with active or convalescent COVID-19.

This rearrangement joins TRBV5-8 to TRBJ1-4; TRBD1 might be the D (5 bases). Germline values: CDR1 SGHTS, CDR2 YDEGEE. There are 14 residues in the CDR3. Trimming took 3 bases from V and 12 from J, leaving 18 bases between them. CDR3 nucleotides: TGTGCCAGCAGCTCCCCACGGTCGGGGGATCAACTGTTTTTT. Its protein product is CASSSPRSGDQLFF.

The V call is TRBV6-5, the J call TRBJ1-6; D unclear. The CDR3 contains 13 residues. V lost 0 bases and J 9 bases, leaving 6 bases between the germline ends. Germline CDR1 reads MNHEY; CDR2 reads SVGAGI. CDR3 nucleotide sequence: TGTGCCAGCAGTTACTCGACACGTTCACCCCTCCACTTT. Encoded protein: CASSYSTRSPLHF.

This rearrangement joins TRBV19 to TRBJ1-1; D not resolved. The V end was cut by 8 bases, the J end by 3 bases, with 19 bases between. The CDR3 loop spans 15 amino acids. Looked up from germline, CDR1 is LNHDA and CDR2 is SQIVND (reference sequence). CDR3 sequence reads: CASRPFRYRDTEAFF. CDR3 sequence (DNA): TGTGCCAGTCGCCCCTTTCGGTACCGGGACACTGAAGCTTTCTTT.

CDR3: CAISAGLQETQYF. CDR3 nucleotides: TGTGCCATCAGTGCTGGGCTCCAAGAGACCCAGTACTTC. The chain uses TRBV10-3 and TRBJ2-5; D ambiguous. This CDR3 spans 13 amino acids. Germline assignment: CDR1 ENHRY and CDR2 SYGVKD. With 4 bases removed from V and 1 base from J, the gap between germline ends came to 7 bases.

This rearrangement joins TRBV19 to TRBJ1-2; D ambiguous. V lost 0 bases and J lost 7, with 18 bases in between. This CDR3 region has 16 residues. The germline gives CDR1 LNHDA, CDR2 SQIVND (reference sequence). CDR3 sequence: CASSIEGSPLTFGYTF. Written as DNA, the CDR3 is TGTGCCAGTAGTATAGAGGGGAGCCCTCTAACTTTTGGCTACACCTTC.

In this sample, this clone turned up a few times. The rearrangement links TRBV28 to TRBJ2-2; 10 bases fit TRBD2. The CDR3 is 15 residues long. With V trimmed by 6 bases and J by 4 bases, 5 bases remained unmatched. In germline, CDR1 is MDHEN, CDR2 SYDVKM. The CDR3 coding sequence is TGTGCCAGCAGCCCGAGCGGGAGGGGCACCGGGGAGCTGTTTTTT. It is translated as CASSPSGRGTGELFF.

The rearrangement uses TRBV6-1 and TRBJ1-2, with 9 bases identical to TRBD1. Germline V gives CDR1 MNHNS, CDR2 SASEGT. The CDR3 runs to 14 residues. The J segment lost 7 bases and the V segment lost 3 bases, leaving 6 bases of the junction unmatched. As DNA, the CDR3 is TGTGCCAGCAGTGAGTTACAGGGGGCCGGTGGCTACACCTTC. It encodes CASSELQGAGGYTF.

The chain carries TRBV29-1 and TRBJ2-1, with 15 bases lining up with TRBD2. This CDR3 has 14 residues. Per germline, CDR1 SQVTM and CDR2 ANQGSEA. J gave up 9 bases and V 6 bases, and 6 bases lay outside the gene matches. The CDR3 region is CSVQGLAGGGEQFF. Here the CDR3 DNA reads TGCAGCGTCCAGGGACTAGCGGGAGGTGGTGAGCAGTTCTTC.

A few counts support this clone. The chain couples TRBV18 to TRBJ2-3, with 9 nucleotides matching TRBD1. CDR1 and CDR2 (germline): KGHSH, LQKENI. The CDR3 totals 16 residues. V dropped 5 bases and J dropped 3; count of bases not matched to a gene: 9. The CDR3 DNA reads TGTGCCAGCTCAAAGGACAGGGGCGAGGGAACAGATACGCAGTATTTT. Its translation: CASSKDRGEGTDTQYF.

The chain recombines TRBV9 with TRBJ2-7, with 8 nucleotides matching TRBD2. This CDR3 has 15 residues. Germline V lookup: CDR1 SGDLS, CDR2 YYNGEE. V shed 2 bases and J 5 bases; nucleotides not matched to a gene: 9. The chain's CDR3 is CASSVGLAQGHEQYF. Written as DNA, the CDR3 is TGTGCCAGCAGCGTCGGACTAGCCCAAGGCCACGAGCAGTACTTC.

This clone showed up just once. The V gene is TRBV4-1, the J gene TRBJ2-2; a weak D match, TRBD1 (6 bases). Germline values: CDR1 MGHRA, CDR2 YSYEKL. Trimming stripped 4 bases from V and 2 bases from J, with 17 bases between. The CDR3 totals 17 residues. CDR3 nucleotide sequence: TGCGCCAGCAGCCGCATAGGAACAGGGAAAAACACCGGGGAGCTGTTTTTT. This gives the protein CASSRIGTGKNTGELFF.

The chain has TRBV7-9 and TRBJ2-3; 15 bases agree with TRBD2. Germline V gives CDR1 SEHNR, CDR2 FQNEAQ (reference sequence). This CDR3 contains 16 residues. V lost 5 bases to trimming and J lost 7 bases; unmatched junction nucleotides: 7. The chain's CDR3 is CASSPRGLAGGHTQYF. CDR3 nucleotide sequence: TGTGCCAGCAGCCCCAGGGGACTAGCGGGAGGTCATACGCAGTATTTT. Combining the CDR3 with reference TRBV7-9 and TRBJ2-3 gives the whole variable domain DTGVSQNPRHKITKRGQNVTFRCDPISEHNRLYWYRQTLGQGPEFLTYFQNEAQLEKSRLLSDRFSAERPKGSFSTLEIQRTEQGDSAMYLCASSPRGLAGGHTQYFGPGTRLTVL.

The CDR3 here is CASSRVGRETQYF. The CDR3 coding sequence is TGTGCCAGCAGTCGAGTCGGCAGGGAGACCCAGTACTTC. The chain has TRBV12-3 or TRBV12-4 and TRBJ2-5; D remains unclear. CDR3 length equals 13 residues. The V end was cut by 5 bases, the J end by 5 bases, with 12 bases between.

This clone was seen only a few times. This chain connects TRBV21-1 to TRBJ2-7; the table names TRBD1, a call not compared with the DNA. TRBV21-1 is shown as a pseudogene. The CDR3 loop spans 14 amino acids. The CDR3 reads CASSTNSGVHEQYF. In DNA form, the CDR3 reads TGTGCCAGCAGCACAAATTCAGGGGTTCACGAGCAGTACTTC.

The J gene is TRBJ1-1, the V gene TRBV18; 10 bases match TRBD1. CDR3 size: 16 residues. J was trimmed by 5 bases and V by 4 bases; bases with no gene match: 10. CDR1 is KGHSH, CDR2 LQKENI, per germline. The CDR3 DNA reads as TGTGCCAGCTCACTAATGGGACAGGGGTTGGTGACTGAAGCTTTCTTT. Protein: CASSLMGQGLVTEAFF.

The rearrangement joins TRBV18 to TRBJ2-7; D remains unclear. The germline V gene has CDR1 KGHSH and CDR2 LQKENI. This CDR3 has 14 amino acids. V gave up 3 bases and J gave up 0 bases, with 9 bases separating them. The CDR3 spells CASSPDLSSYEQYF. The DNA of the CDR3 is TGTGCCAGCTCACCCGACTTAAGCTCCTACGAGCAGTACTTC.